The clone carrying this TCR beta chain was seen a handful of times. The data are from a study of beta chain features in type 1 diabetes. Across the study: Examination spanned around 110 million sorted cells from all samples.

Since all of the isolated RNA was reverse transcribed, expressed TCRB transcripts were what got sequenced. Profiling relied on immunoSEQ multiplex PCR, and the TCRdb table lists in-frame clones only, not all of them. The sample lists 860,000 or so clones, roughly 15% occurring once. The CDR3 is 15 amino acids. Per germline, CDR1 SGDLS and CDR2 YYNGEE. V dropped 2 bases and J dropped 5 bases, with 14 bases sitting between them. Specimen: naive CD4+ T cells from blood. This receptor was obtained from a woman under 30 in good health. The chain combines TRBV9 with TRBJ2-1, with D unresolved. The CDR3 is CASSVSPIQNNEQFF. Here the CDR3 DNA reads TGTGCCAGCAGCGTGAGCCCTATACAGAACAATGAGCAGTTCTTC.